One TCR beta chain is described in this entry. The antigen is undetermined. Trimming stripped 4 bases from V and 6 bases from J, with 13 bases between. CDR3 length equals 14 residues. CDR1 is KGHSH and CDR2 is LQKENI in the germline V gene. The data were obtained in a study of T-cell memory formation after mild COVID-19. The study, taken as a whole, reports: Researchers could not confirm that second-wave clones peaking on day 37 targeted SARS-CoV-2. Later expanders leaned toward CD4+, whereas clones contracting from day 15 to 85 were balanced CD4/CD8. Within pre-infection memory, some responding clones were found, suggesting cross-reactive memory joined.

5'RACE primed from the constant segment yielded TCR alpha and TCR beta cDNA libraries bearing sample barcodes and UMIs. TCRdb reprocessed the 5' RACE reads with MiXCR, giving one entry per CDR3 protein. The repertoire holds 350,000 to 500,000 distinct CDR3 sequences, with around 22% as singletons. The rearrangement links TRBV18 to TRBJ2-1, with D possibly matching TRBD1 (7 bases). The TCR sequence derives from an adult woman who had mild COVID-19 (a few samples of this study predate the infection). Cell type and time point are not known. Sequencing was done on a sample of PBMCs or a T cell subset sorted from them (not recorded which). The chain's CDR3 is CASSQGTAGNEQFF. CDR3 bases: TGTGCCAGCTCACAGGGGACAGCGGGCAATGAGCAGTTCTTC. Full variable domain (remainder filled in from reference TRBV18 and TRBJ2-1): NAGVMQNPRHLVRRRGQEARLRCSPMKGHSHVYWYRQLPEEGLKFMVYLQKENIIDESGMPKERFSAEFPKEGPSILRIQQVVRGDSAAYFCASSQGTAGNEQFFGPGTRLTVL.